The next 18 T cell receptor beta chains were all read from a single sample in a study of T cells in Graves' hyperthyroidism and ophthalmopathy (dated by TCRdb to the late 2010s). Library generation was performed with multiplex PCR. Sequencing was performed on an Illumina HiSeq 2000. The TCR beta CDR3 regions were amplified from RNA transcripts. For the first round of RT-PCR on the TCR CDR3, the HTBI primer set was used together with the Qiagen OneStep RT-PCR kit. Through fastp at Q25 and MiXCR, TCRdb rebuilt clones from the public reads, retaining in-frame beta chains. Rows with a matching CDR3 protein are joined into one entry that keeps the most common DNA and genes. Recorded for this sample are approximately 320,000 distinct CDR3 sequences; over 15% of them occurred a single time. The top ten constitute around 34% of the sample. Sequencing was performed on blood. These receptors came from a man under 40 with Graves' hyperthyroidism.

This clonotype was seen more than once but under ten times. The rearrangement links TRBV24-1 to TRBJ2-1, with TRBD2 matching over 8 bases. Trimming cost V 1 base and J 5 bases; bases outside gene matches: 6. The CDR3 contains 16 residues. Germline values: CDR1 KGHDR, CDR2 SFDVKD. This CDR3 reads CATSDLAGEVHNEQFF. Here the CDR3 DNA reads TGTGCCACCAGTGATTTAGCGGGAGAGGTCCACAATGAGCAGTTCTTC.

This clonotype was found many times. The chain combines TRBV20-1 with TRBJ2-7; the match to TRBD1 covers 12 bases. V lost 6 bases, J lost 3 bases, and 9 bases stayed unmatched. The CDR3 sequence is 15 residues long. Germline loops: CDR1 DFQATT, CDR2 SNEGSKA (reference sequence). CDR3 DNA: TGCAGTGCGAACAAGGGACAGGGGGCGCGCTACGAGCAGTACTTC. Its translation is CSANKGQGARYEQYF.

This clonotype was counted many times. The chain links TRBV28 to TRBJ2-7; 8 nucleotides align to TRBD2. The V gene end was trimmed by 7 bases and the J gene end by 4 bases; junction bases not matched to a gene: 9. The CDR3 consists of 14 residues. CDR1 is MDHEN and CDR2 is SYDVKM in the germline V gene. The CDR3 here is CASIGAGVMYEQYF. CDR3 in DNA: TGTGCCAGCATCGGAGCGGGAGTTATGTACGAGCAGTACTTC. The whole variable domain, remainder taken from reference TRBV28 and TRBJ2-7, is DVKVTQSSRYLVKRTGEKVFLECVQDMDHENMFWYRQDPGLGLRLIYFSYDVKMKEKGDIPEGYSVSREKKERFSLILESASTNQTSMYLCASIGAGVMYEQYFGPGTRLTVT.

This clonotype was seen repeatedly, ten times or more. The gene calls are TRBV11-2 and TRBJ2-7; no firm D call. The CDR3 contains 12 residues. Trimming removed 0 bases from V and 7 bases from J, with 7 bases in between. Germline loops: CDR1 SGHAT, CDR2 FQNNGV. CDR3 bases: TGTGCCAGCAGCTTAGATCGGCAAGAGCAGTACTTC. Its protein product is CASSLDRQEQYF.

The chain has TRBV12-3 or TRBV12-4 and TRBJ2-7; D remains unclear. V was clipped by 5 bases and J by 2 bases, with 19 bases between them. This CDR3 is built from 16 residues. CDR3 bases: TGTGCCAGCAGTCTAGGTACCCTTCGACCCCCCTACGAGCAGTACTTC. This sequence encodes CASSLGTLRPPYEQYF.

Many counts were recorded for this clonotype. This rearrangement joins TRBV12-3 or TRBV12-4 to TRBJ1-1; D ambiguous. Trimming stripped 1 base from V and 10 bases from J, with 13 bases between. This CDR3 is built from 13 residues. In nucleotides, the CDR3 is TGTGCCAGCAGTTTAGGAGTGAATGATCGAGCTTTCTTT. Encoded protein: CASSLGVNDRAFF.

As to this clonotype: This may be a read error, as it is one base from a much larger clone. This chain connects TRBV6-1 to TRBJ2-7, with a tentative D call TRBD1 (6 bases). V lost 5 bases to trimming and J lost 2 bases, with 13 bases between them. CDR1 and CDR2 (germline): MNHNS, SASEGT. The CDR3 loop spans 14 amino acids. For the CDR3, the DNA is TGTGCCAGCAGTCCCCTGGACAGCACCTACGAGCAGTACTTC. Protein sequence: CASSPLDSTYEQYF.

In its sample, this clonotype was seen many times. V gene TRBV15 combines with J gene TRBJ1-1; D might be TRBD1 (6 bases). Trimming cost V 0 bases and J 0 bases, with 11 bases left between them. Germline assignment: CDR1 LNHNV and CDR2 YYDKDF (reference sequence). This CDR3 is built from 16 residues. CDR3 protein: CATSRDPGDVNTEAFF. As DNA, the CDR3 is TGTGCCACCAGCAGAGACCCAGGGGACGTGAACACTGAAGCTTTCTTT.

This chain joins TRBV4-1 and TRBJ2-7; D could derive from TRBD1 or TRBD2 (6 bases each). The V end lost 0 bases, the J end lost 2 bases, and 11 bases lay between the germline ends. This CDR3 comprises 15 residues. The germline V gene has CDR1 MGHRA and CDR2 YSYEKL. CDR3 DNA sequence: TGCGCCAGCAGCCAAGAGTTCGGGGGCCCCTACGAGCAGTACTTC. Amino acids: CASSQEFGGPYEQYF.

This clonotype came up a few times. V and J are TRBV4-1 and TRBJ1-1; D is unresolved. Germline-derived CDR1 and CDR2 are MGHRA and YSYEKL. CDR3 length equals 15 residues. V was cut by 0 bases and J by 1 base, with 9 bases left in between. The CDR3 DNA follows: TGCGCCAGCAGCCAAGATCAGAGAGGGAACACTGAAGCTTTCTTT. Amino acid sequence: CASSQDQRGNTEAFF.

This clonotype appeared many times. J is TRBJ2-1 and V is TRBV29-1, with 7 bases lining up with TRBD1. Germline V gene data show CDR1 as SQVTM and CDR2 as ANQGSEA. This CDR3 region has 14 residues. V lost 7 bases, J lost 4 bases, and 10 bases stayed unmatched. The CDR3, as DNA: TGCAGCGGGGGAGTCAGGGACAGATACAATGAGCAGTTCTTC. Its translation is CSGGVRDRYNEQFF.

At least ten counts were recorded for this clonotype. The chain joins TRBV5-1 to TRBJ1-1; D is unclear. The CDR3 is 14 residues long. Trimming pared 1 base from V and 3 bases from J, leaving 10 bases between. The germline CDR1 and CDR2 sequences are SGHRS and YFSETQ. The CDR3 region has the DNA TGCGCCAGCAGCTTGCGGGTGTCGGACACTGAAGCTTTCTTT. Amino acids: CASSLRVSDTEAFF. The variable domain in full, with the rest retrieved from reference TRBV5-1 and TRBJ1-1, is KAGVTQTPRYLIKTRGQQVTLSCSPISGHRSVSWYQQTPGQGLQFLFEYFSETQRNKGNFPGRFSGRQFSNSRSEMNVSTLELGDSALYLCASSLRVSDTEAFFGQGTRLTVV.

In its sample, this clonotype was seen many times. Just one base apart from a much larger clone, this may be a read error. The chain has TRBV7-2 and TRBJ2-3; D not certain. The germline V gene has CDR1 SGHTA and CDR2 FQGNSA. The length of the CDR3 is 13 residues. The V and J ends lost 2 bases and 2 bases respectively, with 5 bases between them. CDR3 nucleotide sequence: TGTGCCAGCAGCTTACAGGACACAGATACGCAGTATTTT. Translating it yields CASSLQDTDTQYF.

The chain couples TRBV5-1 to TRBJ2-3; 12 bases agree with TRBD2. Germline V gene data show CDR1 as SGHRS and CDR2 as YFSETQ. The length of the CDR3 is 16 residues. Trimming cost V 4 bases and J 0 bases; bases outside gene matches: 3. CDR3 DNA sequence: TGCGCCAGCAGCAGGGGGACTAGCGGGAGCACAGATACGCAGTATTTT. It encodes CASSRGTSGSTDTQYF.

This clonotype was recorded a few times. The rearrangement uses TRBV7-8 and TRBJ2-5, with TRBD2 matching over 12 bases. Per germline, CDR1 SGHVS and CDR2 FQNEAQ. The V segment lost 0 bases and the J segment 0 bases; nucleotides outside the gene matches: 11. CDR3 length: 20 amino acids. The CDR3, as DNA: TGTGCCAGCAGCTTAGCGCGACTAGCGGGAGCTCTCTCGTACCAAGAGACCCAGTACTTC. Translated, it gives CASSLARLAGALSYQETQYF.

There are a few counts of this clonotype. The CDR3 sequence is CASSAQGNRDSPLHF. In DNA, the CDR3 is TGTGCCAGCAGTGCCCAGGGGAATAGAGATTCACCCCTCCACTTT. This rearrangement joins TRBV6-2 or TRBV6-3 to TRBJ1-6, with D possibly TRBD1 on 6 matching bases. Trimming removed 5 bases at V and 8 bases at J, with 16 bases between. From germline, CDR1 is MNHEY and CDR2 SVGEGT. This CDR3 has 15 residues.

The chain carries TRBV25-1 and TRBJ2-1; 11 positions agree with TRBD2. Gene TRBJ2-7 matches the end of the DNA better, so the J call may be wrong. CDR1 MGHDK and CDR2 SYGVNS come from the germline V gene. There are 15 residues in the CDR3. The CDR3 region is CASSATSGGDNEQYF. DNA for the CDR3: TGTGCCAGCAGTGCAACTAGCGGGGGCGACAATGAGCAGTACTTC.

This clonotype showed up many times. The J gene is TRBJ2-7, the V gene TRBV9, with D possibly TRBD2 on 5 matching bases. The germline V and J ends were trimmed by 4 bases and 1 base, with 15 bases remaining between them. The CDR3 runs 15 residues. Germline V lookup: CDR1 SGDLS, CDR2 YYNGEE. In DNA form, the CDR3 reads TGTGCCAGCAGCCCAGGTGGTGGGAGTTCCTACGAGCAGTACTTC. It translates to CASSPGGGSSYEQYF.